The text below deals with one T cell receptor (beta chain). Its antigen is undetermined. PCR primers comprised 60 Vbeta and 13 Jbeta primers. The table came from immunoSEQ multiplex PCR; TCRdb's copy has only in-frame clones and leaves some out. Here the sample spans about 170,000 clones, around three quarters being singletons. This specimen comes from a study of cytomegalovirus exposure and HLA in healthy donors. Study details: A prior study identified some 100 million unique TCR beta sequences from some 180 million T cells. Early release data held about 85 million unique TCRs from HLA-typed donors.

This CDR3 has 14 amino acids. Germline V gives CDR1 LNHDA, CDR2 SQIVND (reference sequence). Germline trimming cut 7 bases from V and 4 bases from J; bases unmatched to any gene: 7. Regarding the study as a whole: In a later analysis, across HLA loci, associated TCR counts were highest for DRB1, lowest for HLA-C. Later on, a genetic analysis was performed. It linked a missense variant in DCLRE1C with V- and J-gene trimming of TCR beta.

The V gene is TRBV19, the J gene TRBJ2-1; 7 nucleotides match TRBD2. The clonotype comes from a woman in her 50s in good health and CMV-seronegative. Source material: PBMCs. The CDR3 region is CASNAAGSYNEQFF. The CDR3 coding sequence is TGTGCCAGTAACGCAGCGGGGAGTTACAATGAGCAGTTCTTC.